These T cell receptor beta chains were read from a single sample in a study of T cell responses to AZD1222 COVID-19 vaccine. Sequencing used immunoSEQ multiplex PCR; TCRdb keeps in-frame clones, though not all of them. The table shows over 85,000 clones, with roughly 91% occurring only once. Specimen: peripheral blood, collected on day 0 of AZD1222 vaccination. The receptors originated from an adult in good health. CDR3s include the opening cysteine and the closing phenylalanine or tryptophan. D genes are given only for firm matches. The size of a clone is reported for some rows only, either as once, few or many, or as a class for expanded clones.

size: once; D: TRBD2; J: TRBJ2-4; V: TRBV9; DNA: TGTGCCAGCAGCGTAGCTGCGGGAGAGAGAAACATTCAGTACTTC; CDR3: CASSVAAGERNIQYF
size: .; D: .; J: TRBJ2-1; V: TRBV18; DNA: TGTGCCAGAGAGGGAGAATACAATGAGCAGTTCTTC; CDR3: CAREGEYNEQFF
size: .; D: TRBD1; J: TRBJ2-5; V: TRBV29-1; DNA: TGCAGCCTACGGACAGGTGGGGAAGGGGCCCAGTACTTC; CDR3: CSLRTGGEGAQYF
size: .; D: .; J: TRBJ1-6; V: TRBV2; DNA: TGTGCCAGCAAAACAGGCCGCACCGATAATTCACCCCTCCACTTT; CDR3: CASKTGRTDNSPLHF
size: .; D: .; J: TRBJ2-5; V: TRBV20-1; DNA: TGCAGTCGAGGGAGGCGGGAGACCCAGTACTTC; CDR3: CSRGRRETQYF
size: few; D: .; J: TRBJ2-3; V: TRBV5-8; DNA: TGTGCCAACCCCGGACAGACTGTCGCCCTTGGCACAGATACGCAGTATTTT; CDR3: CANPGQTVALGTDTQYF
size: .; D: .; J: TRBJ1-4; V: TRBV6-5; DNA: TGTGCCAGCTACTCCGGGCCCCACGGGAATGAAAAACTGTTTTTT; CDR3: CASYSGPHGNEKLFF
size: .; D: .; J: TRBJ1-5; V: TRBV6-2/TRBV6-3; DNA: TGTGCCAGCACCCCGTCCCTCCCCGACTGGAACAGCAATCAGCCCCAGCATTTT; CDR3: CASTPSLPDWNSNQPQHF
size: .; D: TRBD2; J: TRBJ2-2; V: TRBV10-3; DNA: TGTGCCACAAGGACTAGCGGGGGGGCTGGGGAGCTGTTTTTT; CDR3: CATRTSGGAGELFF
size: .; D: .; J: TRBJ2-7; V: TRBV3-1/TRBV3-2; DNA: TGTGCCAGCAGCCAAGGAGGATACGAGCAGTACTTC; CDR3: CASSQGGYEQYF
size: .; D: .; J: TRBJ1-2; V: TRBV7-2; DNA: TGTGCCAGCAGCTTAAGTAAGGGGGAATATGGCTACACCTTC; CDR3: CASSLSKGEYGYTF
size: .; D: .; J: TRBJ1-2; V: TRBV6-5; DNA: TGTGCCAGCAGTTACACAACAGGGCGGTCGGACTATGGCTACACCTTC; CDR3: CASSYTTGRSDYGYTF
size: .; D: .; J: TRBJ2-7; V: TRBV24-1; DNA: TGTGCCACCAGTGACAATCAGGGCTACGAGCAGTACTTC; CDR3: CATSDNQGYEQYF
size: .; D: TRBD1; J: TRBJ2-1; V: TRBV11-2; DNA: TGTGCCAGCAGCTTATCAGGGGGCAATGAGCAGTTCTTC; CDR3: CASSLSGGNEQFF
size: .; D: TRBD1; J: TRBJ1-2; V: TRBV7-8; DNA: TGTGCCAGCAGTAAGGACAGGGGGGCTAACTATGGCTACACCTTC; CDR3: CASSKDRGANYGYTF